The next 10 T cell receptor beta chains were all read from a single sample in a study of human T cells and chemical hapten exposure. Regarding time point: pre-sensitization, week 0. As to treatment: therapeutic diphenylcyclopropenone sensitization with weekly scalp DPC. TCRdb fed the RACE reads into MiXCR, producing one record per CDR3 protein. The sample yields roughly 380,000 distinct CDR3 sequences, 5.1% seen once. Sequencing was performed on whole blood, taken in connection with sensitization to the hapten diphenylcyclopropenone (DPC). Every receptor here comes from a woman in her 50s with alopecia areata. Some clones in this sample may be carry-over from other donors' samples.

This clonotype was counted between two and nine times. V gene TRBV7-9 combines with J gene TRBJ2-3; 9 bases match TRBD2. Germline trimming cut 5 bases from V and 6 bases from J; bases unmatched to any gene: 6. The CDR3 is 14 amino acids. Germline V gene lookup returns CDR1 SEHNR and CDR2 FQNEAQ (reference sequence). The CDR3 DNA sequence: TGTGCCAGCAGCCTATCTAGCGGGATGGATACGCAGTATTTT. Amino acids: CASSLSSGMDTQYF.

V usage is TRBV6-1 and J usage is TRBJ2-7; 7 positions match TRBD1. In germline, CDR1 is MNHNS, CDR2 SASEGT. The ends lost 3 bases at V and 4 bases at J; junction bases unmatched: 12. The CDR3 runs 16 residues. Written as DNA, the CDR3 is TGTGCCAGCAGTGACCTGACAGGGTCCACCAGATACGAGCAGTACTTC. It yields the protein CASSDLTGSTRYEQYF.

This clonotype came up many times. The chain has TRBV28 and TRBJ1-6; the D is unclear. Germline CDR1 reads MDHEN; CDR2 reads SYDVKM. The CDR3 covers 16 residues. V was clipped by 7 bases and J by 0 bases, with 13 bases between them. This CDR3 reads CASTLDGSSYNSPLHF. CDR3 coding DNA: TGTGCCAGCACCCTGGACGGAAGCTCCTATAATTCACCCCTCCACTTT.

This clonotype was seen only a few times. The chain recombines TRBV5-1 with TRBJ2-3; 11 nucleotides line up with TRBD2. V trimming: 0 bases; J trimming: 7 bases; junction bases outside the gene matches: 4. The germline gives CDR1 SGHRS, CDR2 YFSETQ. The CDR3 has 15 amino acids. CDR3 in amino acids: CASSLVTSGGNTQYF. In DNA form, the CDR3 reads TGCGCCAGCAGCTTGGTAACTAGCGGGGGAAATACGCAGTATTTT. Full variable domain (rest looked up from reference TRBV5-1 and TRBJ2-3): KAGVTQTPRYLIKTRGQQVTLSCSPISGHRSVSWYQQTPGQGLQFLFEYFSETQRNKGNFPGRFSGRQFSNSRSEMNVSTLELGDSALYLCASSLVTSGGNTQYFGPGTRLTVL.

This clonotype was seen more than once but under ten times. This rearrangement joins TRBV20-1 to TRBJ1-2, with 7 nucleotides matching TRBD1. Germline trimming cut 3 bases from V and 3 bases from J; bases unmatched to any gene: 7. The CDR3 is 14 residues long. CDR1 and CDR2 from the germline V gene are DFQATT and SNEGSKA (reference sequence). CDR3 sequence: CSASEGAADYGYTF. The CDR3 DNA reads TGCAGTGCTAGCGAGGGGGCGGCGGACTATGGCTACACCTTC.

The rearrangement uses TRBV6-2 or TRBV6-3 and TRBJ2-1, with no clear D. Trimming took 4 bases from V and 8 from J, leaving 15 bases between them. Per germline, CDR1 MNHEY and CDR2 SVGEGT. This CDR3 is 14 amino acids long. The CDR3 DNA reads TGTGCCAGCAGTTTGTCGTTTCGGTGGGATGAGCAGTTCTTC. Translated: CASSLSFRWDEQFF.

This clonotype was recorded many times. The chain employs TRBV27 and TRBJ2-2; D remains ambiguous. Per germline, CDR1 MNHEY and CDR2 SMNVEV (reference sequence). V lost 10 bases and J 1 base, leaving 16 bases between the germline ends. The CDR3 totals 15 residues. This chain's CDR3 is CATRTYSRNTGELFF. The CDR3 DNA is TGTGCCACCCGGACGTATTCACGGAACACCGGGGAGCTGTTTTTT.

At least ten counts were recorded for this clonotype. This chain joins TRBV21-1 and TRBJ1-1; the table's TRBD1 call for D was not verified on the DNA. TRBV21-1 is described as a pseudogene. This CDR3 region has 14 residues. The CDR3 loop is CASSAYTGNTEAFF. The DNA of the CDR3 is TGTGCCAGCAGCGCTTACACAGGGAACACTGAAGCTTTCTTT.

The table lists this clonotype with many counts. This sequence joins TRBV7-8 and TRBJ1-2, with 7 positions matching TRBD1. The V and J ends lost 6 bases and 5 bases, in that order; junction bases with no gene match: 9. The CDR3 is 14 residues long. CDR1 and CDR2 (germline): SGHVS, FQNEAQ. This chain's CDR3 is CASSRQGFSYGYTF. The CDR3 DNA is TGTGCCAGCAGTCGACAGGGCTTTTCTTATGGCTACACCTTC.

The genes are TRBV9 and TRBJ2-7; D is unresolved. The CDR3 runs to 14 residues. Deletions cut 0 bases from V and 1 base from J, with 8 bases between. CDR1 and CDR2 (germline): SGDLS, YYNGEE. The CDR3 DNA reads TGTGCCAGCAGCGTAGCCGACGGTTCCTACGAGCAGTACTTC. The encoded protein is CASSVADGSYEQYF.